Following are 28 T cell receptor beta chains from one sample sequenced in a study of human T cells and chemical hapten exposure. As for time point: patch test 1, 2 weeks after DPC sensitization. Treatment reported: therapeutic diphenylcyclopropenone sensitization with weekly scalp DPC. TCRdb passed the RACE reads through MiXCR, listing each CDR3 protein once. The data contain 90,000 or so distinct CDR3 sequences, about 10% of them singletons. Sequenced here: whole blood, sampled in connection with sensitization to the hapten diphenylcyclopropenone (DPC). The receptors derive from a man aged 35-49 years with alopecia areata. Some clones in this sample may be carry-over from other donors' samples.

CDR3 sequence (DNA): TGCAGCGTTTTTGGGGTAGAAGAAAAACTGTTTTTT. It translates to CSVFGVEEKLFF. The V gene is TRBV29-1, the J gene TRBJ1-4; no clear D gene. The germline CDR1 and CDR2 sequences are SQVTM and ANQGSEA. This CDR3 is 12 amino acids long. Trimming took off 5 bases at V and 8 bases at J, with 12 bases between the two ends.

This rearrangement joins TRBV7-9 to TRBJ1-1, with D perhaps matching TRBD1 (6 bases). CDR1 and CDR2 (germline): SEHNR, FQNEAQ (reference sequence). The CDR3 spans 14 residues. V lost 1 base and J 6 bases, leaving 12 bases between the germline ends. CDR3 coding DNA: TGTGCCAGCAGCTTAGTCCTAGAGGGGGCTGAAGCTTTCTTT. This translates into CASSLVLEGAEAFF.

The V and J genes are TRBV4-1 and TRBJ2-6; D is tentatively TRBD1 or TRBD2 (5 bases each). The germline gives CDR1 MGHRA, CDR2 YSYEKL. This CDR3 contains 16 residues. Trimming removed 0 bases at V and 2 bases at J, with 8 bases between. CDR3 in amino acids: CASSQDRGAGANVLTF. Written as DNA, the CDR3 is TGCGCCAGCAGCCAAGATCGAGGGGCTGGGGCCAACGTCCTGACTTTC.

This chain connects TRBV30 to TRBJ1-1; D is uncertain. V gave up 0 bases and J gave up 5 bases, with 13 bases separating them. The CDR3 is 14 residues long. CDR1 is GTSNPN, CDR2 SVGIG, per germline (reference sequence). This chain's CDR3 is CAWSVPRLSTEAFF. The CDR3 DNA is TGTGCCTGGAGTGTACCGAGGCTAAGTACTGAAGCTTTCTTT.

Ten or more counts support this clonotype. CDR3 loop: CASSPSGRYDQPQHF. CDR3 nucleotides: TGTGCCAGCTCACCCTCAGGGAGGTATGATCAGCCCCAGCATTTT. The chain is built from TRBV18 and TRBJ1-5, with D possibly being TRBD1 (5 bases). This CDR3 is 15 amino acids long. The germline V and J ends were trimmed by 3 bases and 5 bases, with 14 bases remaining between them. Germline CDR1 and CDR2: KGHSH and LQKENI.

The table lists this clonotype with a few counts. The rearrangement joins TRBV13 to TRBJ2-3, with 14 bases lining up with TRBD2. With 5 bases clipped from V and 2 bases from J, the junction kept 12 bases outside the gene matches. CDR1 and CDR2 from the germline V gene are PRHDT and FYEKMQ (reference sequence). The CDR3 has 19 amino acids. CDR3 sequence (DNA): TGTGCCAGCAGCGGAGGACTAGCGGGAGGTCCCCGTCACACAGATACGCAGTATTTT. Its translation is CASSGGLAGGPRHTDTQYF.

This clonotype was counted a few times. The chain uses TRBV6-2 or TRBV6-3 and TRBJ2-3; D is possibly TRBD1 (6 bases). V lost 10 bases, J lost 2 bases, and 13 bases lay in between. The CDR3 is 13 residues long. The germline gives CDR1 MNHEY, CDR2 SVGEGT. The CDR3 reads CATSRDNTDTQYF. CDR3 coding DNA: TGTGCCACCTCCCGGGACAACACAGATACGCAGTATTTT.

This clonotype was detected once. This sequence joins TRBV12-3 or TRBV12-4 and TRBJ2-1, with 11 bases lining up with TRBD2. The junction had 4 bases not matched to a gene; V was cut back by 1 base and J by 8 bases. CDR3 length: 15 amino acids. Here the CDR3 DNA reads TGTGCCAGCAGTTTAGTAGCGGGAGGGCCGTATGAGCAGTTCTTC. Translated: CASSLVAGGPYEQFF.

The V call is TRBV4-1, the J call TRBJ2-2; TRBD2 agrees at 10 bases. Germline CDR1 MGHRA, CDR2 YSYEKL. With 1 base clipped from V and 6 bases from J, the junction kept 2 bases outside the gene matches. The CDR3 is made up of 15 amino acids. The CDR3 bases are TGCGCCAGCAGCCAAGTGAGCGGGAGGGCCGGGGAGCTGTTTTTT. Its translation is CASSQVSGRAGELFF.

This clonotype was seen many times. V and J are TRBV12-3 or TRBV12-4 and TRBJ2-1; 9 bases match TRBD2. Trimming removed 0 bases from V and 7 bases from J; junction bases left unmatched: 4. The CDR3 loop spans 15 amino acids. The CDR3 DNA sequence: TGTGCCAGCAGTTTAGCCGGGACTAGCCTTAATGAGCAGTTCTTC. This codes for CASSLAGTSLNEQFF.

This clonotype was observed a few times. V usage is TRBV29-1 and J usage is TRBJ2-1; tentatively, D is TRBD2 (5 bases). This CDR3 comprises 12 residues. Germline V gives CDR1 SQVTM, CDR2 ANQGSEA. V lost 6 bases, J lost 6 bases, and 12 bases lay in between. The CDR3 DNA is TGCAGCGTCCGCGGGCAGAGCAATGAGCAGTTCTTC. Its translation is CSVRGQSNEQFF.

This clonotype was counted at least ten times. The rearrangement links TRBV28 to TRBJ2-1; D possibly uses TRBD1 or TRBD2 (5 bases each). CDR1 MDHEN and CDR2 SYDVKM come from the germline V gene. CDR3 length: 13 residues. Trimming removed 7 bases from V and 7 bases from J, with 14 bases in between. The CDR3 here is CASTRGAGNEQFF. The CDR3 DNA reads TGTGCCAGCACGAGAGGGGCGGGTAATGAGCAGTTCTTC.

This clonotype has only a few counts. The V gene is TRBV29-1, the J gene TRBJ2-7; TRBD2 matches 8 bases. Germline V gives CDR1 SQVTM, CDR2 ANQGSEA. The length of the CDR3 is 14 residues. The junction had 5 bases not matched to a gene; V was cut back by 4 bases and J by 0 bases. The CDR3 spells CSVVVAGSSYEQYF. CDR3 DNA: TGCAGCGTTGTGGTAGCGGGAAGCTCCTACGAGCAGTACTTC.

The chain couples TRBV9 to TRBJ2-3; D is ambiguous. Trimming shortened V by 3 bases and J by 3 bases, and 8 bases separated the two germline ends. The germline gives CDR1 SGDLS, CDR2 YYNGEE. The CDR3 totals 13 residues. Here the CDR3 reads CASSAVPTDTQYF. The CDR3 region has the DNA TGTGCCAGCAGCGCCGTACCTACAGATACGCAGTATTTT.

The chain's CDR3 is CASSYDYRAYEQYF. The CDR3 nucleotides are TGTGCCAGCAGTTACGACTATAGGGCCTACGAGCAGTACTTC. This rearrangement joins TRBV6-5 to TRBJ2-7; a weak D match, TRBD2 (5 bases). V was trimmed by 2 bases and J by 2 bases, leaving 10 bases between them. The CDR3 is 14 residues long. Germline lookup yields CDR1 MNHEY and CDR2 SVGAGI.

This clonotype was observed many times. This sequence joins TRBV3-1 and TRBJ1-2; no reliable D call. The CDR3 sequence is 13 residues long. Between the trimmed V and J ends, which lost 0 bases and 5 bases, there was a span of 7 bases. Germline lookup yields CDR1 LGHDT and CDR2 YNNKEL (reference sequence). The CDR3 region has the DNA TGTGCCAGCAGCCAAGAACCGGAATATGGCTACACCTTC. It yields the protein CASSQEPEYGYTF.

The chain has TRBV28 and TRBJ2-2; no clear D gene. V lost 4 bases to trimming and J lost 3 bases, with 21 bases between them. Germline V gene sequence: CDR1 MDHEN, CDR2 SYDVKM. CDR3 length equals 18 residues. The CDR3 loop is CASSSYRPPRPYTGELFF. CDR3 in DNA: TGTGCCAGCAGTTCTTATCGCCCCCCCAGACCGTACACCGGGGAGCTGTTTTTT.

The chain is built from TRBV7-2 and TRBJ1-2, with 8 bases matching TRBD1. Germline V CDR1 and CDR2: SGHTA, FQGNSA. CDR3 length: 16 residues. The V gene end was trimmed by 5 bases and the J gene end by 0 bases; junction bases not matched to a gene: 8. This chain's CDR3 is CASSPRTGKSNYGYTF. CDR3 coding DNA: TGTGCCAGCAGCCCTCGGACAGGGAAGTCTAACTATGGCTACACCTTC.

This chain connects TRBV2 to TRBJ2-3; weak D call: TRBD1 (7 bases). CDR3 length equals 13 residues. The germline CDR1 and CDR2 sequences are SNHLY and FYNNEI. With 6 bases removed from V and 2 bases from J, the gap between germline ends came to 9 bases. The CDR3 reads CASREGATDTQYF. The CDR3 DNA follows: TGTGCCAGCAGGGAGGGGGCCACAGATACGCAGTATTTT.

CDR3 amino acids: CASSSRVGTEAFF. The CDR3 DNA reads as TGTGCCAGCAGCTCAAGGGTGGGGACTGAAGCTTTCTTT. This sequence joins TRBV7-2 and TRBJ1-1; no clear D. V lost 4 bases, J lost 5 bases, and 11 bases lay in between. Per the germline V gene, CDR1 is SGHTA and CDR2 is FQGNSA. The CDR3 is 13 residues long.

The J gene is TRBJ2-7, the V gene TRBV12-5; 9 nucleotides align to TRBD1. Trimming at V came to 9 bases and at J to 2 bases, leaving 2 bases not matched to a gene. The germline gives CDR1 LGHNT, CDR2 FRNRAP. The CDR3 contains 12 residues. CDR3 in DNA: TGTGCTAGGGGGACAGGGCCCTACGAGCAGTACGTC. This encodes CARGTGPYEQYV.

This clonotype occurred a few times. V and J are TRBV30 and TRBJ1-3; 7 nucleotides align to TRBD1. From germline, CDR1 is GTSNPN and CDR2 SVGIG (reference sequence). CDR3 length: 16 residues. V lost 1 base, J lost 3 bases, and 9 bases stayed unmatched. The CDR3 loop is CAWSEGQVNVGNTIYF. In DNA, the CDR3 is TGTGCCTGGAGTGAAGGACAGGTCAATGTTGGAAACACCATATATTTT.

This clonotype was observed a handful of times. V is TRBV10-1 and J is TRBJ2-6; 9 bases align to TRBD1. The CDR3 contains 18 residues. V shed 4 bases, J shed 0 bases, and the junction held 7 bases outside the gene matches. The germline V gene has CDR1 WNHNN and CDR2 SYGVQD (reference sequence). CDR3: CASSGNADRGSGANVLTF. In DNA, the CDR3 is TGCGCCAGCAGTGGAAACGCGGACAGGGGCTCTGGGGCCAACGTCCTGACTTTC.

The gene calls are TRBV12-3 or TRBV12-4 and TRBJ1-2; weak D call: TRBD1 (5 bases). This CDR3 comprises 16 residues. V shed 3 bases and J shed 0 bases, with 14 bases lying between them. CDR3 sequence (DNA): TGTGCCAGCAGTTTTACTGGGGCAGGGCCTAACTATGGCTACACCTTC. It translates to CASSFTGAGPNYGYTF.

This clonotype has a handful of counts. The gene calls are TRBV29-1 and TRBJ2-2, with D possibly being TRBD1 (5 bases). The germline V and J ends were trimmed by 4 bases and 0 bases, with 12 bases remaining between them. CDR1 is SQVTM, CDR2 ANQGSEA, per germline. This CDR3 contains 15 residues. DNA for the CDR3: TGCAGCGTTGGAAAGGGGCTCGCGAACACCGGGGAGCTGTTTTTT. Its protein product is CSVGKGLANTGELFF.

The gene calls are TRBV12-5 and TRBJ1-5; D unclear. The CDR3 has 15 residues. V lost 1 base and J 2 bases, leaving 9 bases between the germline ends. Germline values: CDR1 LGHNT, CDR2 FRNRAP. CDR3 DNA sequence: TGTGCTAGTGGTTTGGGTGCCGGGGGCAATCAGCCCCAGCATTTT. Its protein product is CASGLGAGGNQPQHF.

This sequence joins TRBV30 and TRBJ1-5; D not resolved. CDR3 length equals 14 residues. V was pared by 2 bases and J by 4 bases, with 12 bases between. Germline CDR1 GTSNPN, CDR2 SVGIG (reference sequence). CDR3 bases: TGTGCCTGGAGTTCAACGCAGAATAATCAGCCCCAGCATTTT. Translated: CAWSSTQNNQPQHF.

This clonotype was seen repeatedly, ten times or more. The chain combines TRBV12-3 or TRBV12-4 with TRBJ1-5; tentative D call: TRBD1 (5 bases). Trimming stripped 5 bases from V and 7 bases from J, with 12 bases between. The CDR3 is 13 residues long. CDR3 nucleotides: TGTGCCAGCAGTCCCGAATGGGGGCAGCCCCAGCATTTT. Translation gives CASSPEWGQPQHF.